Following are 25 T cell receptor beta chains from one sample sequenced in a study of monozygotic twins with inflammatory bowel disease. TCRdb re-called the 5' RACE reads and catalogs CDR3 proteins one per entry, DNA excluded. This sample carries tens of thousands of distinct CDR3 sequences, with 5.3% going to the ten biggest clones. Sequenced input: blood. The receptor set was obtained from a human donor with ulcerative colitis or Crohn's disease, or a healthy co-twin of an affected twin (not recorded which).

Frequency places this clonotype as medium-sized. This chain links TRBV24-1 with TRBJ1-2. CDR1 and CDR2 (germline): KGHDR, SFDVKD. The CDR3 contains 11 residues. This chain's CDR3 is CATSDSNGYTF.

This sequence joins TRBV29-1 and TRBJ1-1. Germline assignment: CDR1 SQVTM and CDR2 ANQGSEA. The CDR3 contains 12 residues. The CDR3 protein is CSVETMNTEAFF. Together with reference TRBV29-1 and TRBJ1-1, the CDR3 gives the full variable domain: SAVISQKPSRDICQRGTSLTIQCQVDSQVTMMFWYRQQPGQSLTLIATANQGSEATYESGFVIDKFPISRPNLTFSTLTVSNMSPEDSSIYLCSVETMNTEAFFGQGTRLTVV.

The rearrangement uses TRBV30 and TRBJ2-5; absent DNA, TCRdb's TRBD2 call cannot be checked. The CDR3 spans 16 residues. Germline V lookup: CDR1 GTSNPN, CDR2 SVGIG (reference sequence). The CDR3 sequence: CAWSVPSGGTQETQYF.

J is TRBJ1-1 and V is TRBV7-2. Germline CDR1 reads SGHTA; CDR2 reads FQGNSA. This CDR3 is built from 15 residues. The CDR3 reads CASSPQGTLNTEAFF.

The chain recombines TRBV29-1 with TRBJ2-3; lacking DNA, the TRBD2 call made by TCRdb goes unchecked. From germline, CDR1 is SQVTM and CDR2 ANQGSEA. CDR3 size: 14 residues. CDR3 protein: CSVAILVGADTQYF.

This chain joins TRBV5-5 and TRBJ1-5; TCRdb proposes TRBD1, but this gene call is untestable without DNA. The CDR3 runs to 14 residues. CDR1 and CDR2 from the germline V gene are SGHKS and YYEKEE (reference sequence). Here the CDR3 reads CASSLTGGRQPQHF.

V and J are TRBV27 and TRBJ1-2; TCRdb proposes TRBD1, but this gene call is untestable without DNA. The CDR3 consists of 15 residues. From germline, CDR1 is MNHEY and CDR2 SMNVEV (reference sequence). CDR3 residues: CASSLAGQIKYGYTF.

V gene TRBV6-5 combines with J gene TRBJ2-2. Germline CDR1 reads MNHEY; CDR2 reads SVGAGI. The length of the CDR3 is 17 residues. The CDR3: CASSYSGSFANTGELFF.

V gene TRBV19 combines with J gene TRBJ1-5; TCRdb designates TRBD1, a call that cannot be tested without DNA. CDR1 and CDR2 (germline): LNHDA, SQIVND (reference sequence). CDR3 length: 16 amino acids. The CDR3 protein is CASSIFSGTGNQPQHF.

The chain has TRBV14 and TRBJ2-5; checking the TCRdb D call of TRBD2 is not possible without DNA. The CDR3 contains 16 residues. The germline V gene encodes CDR1 SGHDN and CDR2 FVKESK. CDR3 loop: CASSSLSGTSGETQYF.

The chain carries TRBV20-1 and TRBJ1-3. This CDR3 contains 16 residues. In germline, CDR1 is DFQATT, CDR2 SNEGSKA (reference sequence). The CDR3 reads CSAPRQGTGSGNTIYF.

The chain carries TRBV11-2 and TRBJ1-2; TCRdb's D call, TRBD1, is unchecked because there is no DNA. This CDR3 is 15 amino acids long. In germline, CDR1 is SGHAT, CDR2 FQNNGV. Here the CDR3 reads CASSLQRGTNYGYTF.

This chain joins TRBV12-3 or TRBV12-4 and TRBJ2-3. CDR3 length: 11 amino acids. CDR3 sequence reads: CASSSTKAQYF.

This chain links TRBV28 with TRBJ2-3; TCRdb's D gene call, TRBD1, goes unchecked for lack of DNA. In germline, CDR1 is MDHEN, CDR2 SYDVKM. The CDR3 is 14 amino acids. CDR3: CASRGVVGLDTQYF.

The chain carries TRBV3-1 and TRBJ2-3; as DNA is missing, the TRBD1 call by TCRdb cannot be tested. Per germline, CDR1 LGHDT and CDR2 YNNKEL (reference sequence). The CDR3 extends over 12 amino acids. Here the CDR3 reads CASSQSTPVRYF.

The V call is TRBV12-3 or TRBV12-4, the J call TRBJ1-5; TCRdb picks TRBD1, but there is no DNA to check that call. CDR3 size: 15 residues. The chain's CDR3 is CASSSRTGPNQPQHF.

The V call is TRBV7-6, the J call TRBJ1-3; the TCRdb call, TRBD1, lacks DNA for checking. The CDR3 is made up of 16 amino acids. The germline V gene has CDR1 SGHVS and CDR2 FNYEAQ. The CDR3 loop is CASSLGPTGSGNTIYF.

The gene calls are TRBV29-1 and TRBJ2-1; TCRdb indicates TRBD1, and absent DNA this call remains unverified. The CDR3 has 13 amino acids. Germline values: CDR1 SQVTM, CDR2 ANQGSEA. Here the CDR3 reads CSVENFQGNEQFF.

V is TRBV10-3 and J is TRBJ1-3; the TCRdb D gene call, TRBD1, has no DNA to confirm it. Germline CDR1 and CDR2: ENHRY and SYGVKD. The CDR3 sequence is 15 residues long. The CDR3 region is CAISTQGSNGNTIYF.

The CDR3 loop is CASSSDISYNEQFF. The chain uses TRBV7-2 and TRBJ2-1. Germline CDR1 reads SGHTA; CDR2 reads FQGNSA. This CDR3 is built from 14 residues.

This chain uses TRBV3-1 with TRBJ2-2; there is no DNA to check the TCRdb D call of TRBD2. The germline V gene encodes CDR1 LGHDT and CDR2 YNNKEL (reference sequence). The length of the CDR3 is 16 residues. The CDR3 sequence: CASSGGLAANTGELFF.

J is TRBJ2-7 and V is TRBV18; TCRdb calls TRBD2, which cannot be checked without DNA. Germline V gene data show CDR1 as KGHSH and CDR2 as LQKENI. This CDR3 comprises 15 residues. The CDR3 is CASSPQTSGTHEQYF.

This rearrangement joins TRBV12-3 or TRBV12-4 to TRBJ2-5. The CDR3 runs to 15 residues. The CDR3 sequence is CASSSNRLSQETQYF.

The genes are TRBV20-1 and TRBJ1-1; TCRdb calls TRBD1, which cannot be checked without DNA. CDR1 is DFQATT and CDR2 is SNEGSKA in the germline V gene (reference sequence). This CDR3 region has 13 residues. The CDR3 is CSAPGVLNTEAFF.

The J gene is TRBJ2-3, the V gene TRBV4-3; TCRdb's assignment of TRBD1 cannot be checked, as there is no DNA. The CDR3 is made up of 15 amino acids. Per the germline V gene, CDR1 is LGHNA and CDR2 is YSLEER. CDR3 in amino acids: CASSLNRGGGNTQYF.